This entry lists 29 T cell receptor beta chains sequenced from one sample in a study of shared clonotypes between healthy human individuals. Sequencing was performed with immunoSEQ multiplex PCR; in TCRdb, only in-frame clones are kept and a portion is missing. The data show just over 2,000,000 clones, with about 95% seen just once and 0.9% to 1.4% held by the top ten. Selected positively for CCR7 and CD45RO-negative, naive CD8 cells excluded terminally differentiated effector memory CD45RA+ cells. Source material: naive CD8+ T cells sorted from blood. These receptor sequences come from a man in his late teens or twenties in good health.

The V and J genes are TRBV27 and TRBJ1-6; D remains ambiguous. V shed 3 bases and J shed 7 bases, with 10 bases lying between them. CDR3 size: 14 residues. Germline V gene data show CDR1 as MNHEY and CDR2 as SMNVEV (reference sequence). CDR3 nucleotides: TGTGCCAGCAGTTTTGGAGGAGAAAATTCACCCCTCCACTTT. This translates into CASSFGGENSPLHF.

The V call is TRBV5-6, the J call TRBJ2-1; 16 bases line up with TRBD2. The J segment lost 6 bases and the V segment lost 3 bases, leaving 3 bases of the junction unmatched. Germline CDR1 is SGHDT and CDR2 is YYEEEE. The CDR3 covers 16 residues. The CDR3: CASSWGTSGRANEQFF. For the CDR3, the DNA is TGTGCCAGCAGCTGGGGGACTAGCGGGAGGGCCAATGAGCAGTTCTTC.

The gene calls are TRBV27 and TRBJ1-2, with D hard to call. Trimming removed 3 bases from V and 0 bases from J, with 8 bases in between. Germline V gene data show CDR1 as MNHEY and CDR2 as SMNVEV (reference sequence). The CDR3 is 14 amino acids. The CDR3 bases are TGTGCCAGCAGTTTTGGGGAAGCTAACTATGGCTACACCTTC. It translates to CASSFGEANYGYTF.

The rearrangement links TRBV4-1 to TRBJ2-1, with D tentatively TRBD2 (6 bases). The ends were cut back, 2 bases at V and 10 bases at J, with 15 bases in the middle. Germline V gene lookup returns CDR1 MGHRA and CDR2 YSYEKL. CDR3 length equals 14 residues. The CDR3 spells CASSQTGEAREQFF. The DNA for the CDR3 is TGCGCCAGCAGCCAAACGGGGGAGGCTCGGGAGCAGTTCTTC.

The J gene is TRBJ2-7, the V gene TRBV5-1; no reliable D call. This CDR3 has 12 residues. CDR1 and CDR2 from the germline V gene are SGHRS and YFSETQ. The V and J ends lost 0 bases and 5 bases respectively, with 6 bases between them. The CDR3 DNA follows: TGCGCCAGCAGCTTGGGTCCCAACGAGCAGTACTTC. Translation gives CASSLGPNEQYF.

The rearrangement joins TRBV7-6 to TRBJ1-1; D perhaps matches TRBD1 (6 bases). CDR1 is SGHVS and CDR2 is FNYEAQ in the germline V gene. V was trimmed by 2 bases and J by 3 bases, leaving 10 bases between them. The CDR3 spans 14 residues. DNA for the CDR3: TGTGCCAGCAGCTTACGGGAGGGGGACACTGAAGCTTTCTTT. Amino acids: CASSLREGDTEAFF.

The V call is TRBV7-6, the J call TRBJ2-7, with D perhaps matching TRBD1 (5 bases). Trimming took 5 bases from V and 3 from J, leaving 17 bases between them. CDR3 length equals 15 residues. In germline, CDR1 is SGHVS, CDR2 FNYEAQ. The CDR3 region has the DNA TGTGCCAGCAGCGCAAGTAGGGGCCACTACTACGAGCAGTACTTC. Translated: CASSASRGHYYEQYF.

J is TRBJ1-1 and V is TRBV11-2; no clear D. Germline V CDR1 and CDR2: SGHAT, FQNNGV. V lost 4 bases and J 3 bases, leaving 6 bases between the germline ends. This CDR3 region has 12 residues. The CDR3 here is CASSSWDTEAFF. DNA for the CDR3: TGTGCCAGCAGCTCCTGGGACACTGAAGCTTTCTTT.

About this clone itself: Other DNA variants within this sample encode the same CDR3. The CDR3 here is CASSVVGGEETQYF. As DNA, the CDR3 is TGTGCCAGCAGCGTAGTAGGAGGGGAGGAGACCCAGTACTTC. The chain has TRBV9 and TRBJ2-5; tentatively, D is TRBD2 (6 bases). CDR1 is SGDLS and CDR2 is YYNGEE in the germline V gene. V was clipped by 0 bases and J by 5 bases, with 11 bases between them. This CDR3 has 14 amino acids.

The chain combines TRBV14 with TRBJ2-1; the D is unclear. There are 13 residues in the CDR3. V was trimmed by 1 base and J by 10 bases, leaving 11 bases between them. The germline V gene encodes CDR1 SGHDN and CDR2 FVKESK. The CDR3 DNA reads as TGTGCCAGCAGCCAAGTTAGGCTAGGGGAGCAGTTCTTC. It codes for CASSQVRLGEQFF.

The V and J genes are TRBV4-1 and TRBJ2-7, with TRBD2 matching 10 bases. There are 18 residues in the CDR3. Germline assignment: CDR1 MGHRA and CDR2 YSYEKL. Trimming took 4 bases from V and 3 from J; bases not matched to a gene: 15. DNA of the CDR3: TGCGCCAGCAGCCTAGCACCCCAGCGGGAGGGCCTGATCTACGAGCAGTACTTC. Protein: CASSLAPQREGLIYEQYF.

The chain has TRBV27 and TRBJ1-2; the match to TRBD1 covers 7 bases. Germline V gene data show CDR1 as MNHEY and CDR2 as SMNVEV (reference sequence). This CDR3 is 15 amino acids long. V was clipped by 4 bases and J by 4 bases; unmatched bases: 9. This chain's CDR3 is CASSSRPGGTYGYTF. In DNA, the CDR3 is TGTGCCAGCAGTTCCCGGCCAGGGGGAACCTATGGCTACACCTTC.

This sequence joins TRBV5-6 and TRBJ1-2; TRBD1 might be the D (6 bases). The CDR3 covers 14 residues. V lost 7 bases and J lost 4, with 17 bases in between. Per the germline V gene, CDR1 is SGHDT and CDR2 is YYEEEE. CDR3: CASSFKRDTYGYTF. The CDR3 DNA follows: TGTGCCAGCTCATTCAAGCGGGACACCTATGGCTACACCTTC.

CDR3 bases: TGTGCCAGCAGCTTAAGTTCCGGGGGCACTGAAGCTTTCTTT. Its translation is CASSLSSGGTEAFF. The genes are TRBV7-9 and TRBJ1-1; weak D call: TRBD1 (5 bases). CDR1 SEHNR and CDR2 FQNEAQ come from the germline V gene (reference sequence). The germline V and J ends were trimmed by 2 bases and 4 bases, with 11 bases remaining between them. CDR3 size: 14 residues.

J is TRBJ2-7 and V is TRBV4-1; a weak D match, TRBD2 (6 bases). With 1 base removed from V and 0 bases from J, the gap between germline ends came to 10 bases. CDR3 length: 15 amino acids. The V gene's germline CDR1 is MGHRA and CDR2 YSYEKL. The DNA for the CDR3 is TGCGCCAGCAGCCAAGCCCTAGCGAGCTCCTACGAGCAGTACTTC. This sequence encodes CASSQALASSYEQYF.

The CDR3 loop is CASSSPTALRPNTEAFF. CDR3 sequence (DNA): TGTGCCAGCAGCTCCCCGACAGCACTCAGACCGAACACTGAAGCTTTCTTT. The chain links TRBV28 to TRBJ1-1; a weak D match, TRBD1 (5 bases). With 6 bases removed from V and 1 base from J, the gap between germline ends came to 21 bases. Germline V gene data show CDR1 as MDHEN and CDR2 as SYDVKM. The CDR3 is 17 amino acids.

This chain uses TRBV28 with TRBJ2-4; D might be TRBD1 (5 bases). Germline-derived CDR1 and CDR2 are MDHEN and SYDVKM. The CDR3 is made up of 16 amino acids. V was trimmed by 3 bases and J by 2 bases, leaving 14 bases between them. Written as DNA, the CDR3 is TGTGCCAGCAGTTTCGACAGCCCAGGATCCAAAAACATTCAGTACTTC. It is translated as CASSFDSPGSKNIQYF.

This sequence joins TRBV27 and TRBJ1-4; D might be TRBD1 (5 bases). V was shortened by 7 bases and J by 4 bases, with 13 bases between the two germline ends. The CDR3 has 14 residues. Germline CDR1 is MNHEY and CDR2 is SMNVEV (reference sequence). For the CDR3, the DNA is TGTGCCAGCACCTCACTGGGGGGTAATGAAAAACTGTTTTTT. Its translation is CASTSLGGNEKLFF.

V gene TRBV7-9 combines with J gene TRBJ1-2; tentatively, D is TRBD1 (5 bases). Trimming cost V 1 base and J 8 bases, with 17 bases left between them. CDR1 is SEHNR and CDR2 is FQNEAQ in the germline V gene (reference sequence). The CDR3 is 15 amino acids. CDR3 region: CASSLDAGGMSGYTF. CDR3 DNA: TGTGCCAGCAGCTTAGACGCTGGGGGGATGTCCGGCTACACCTTC.

This clone showed up just a few times. Other DNA sequences within the sample encode an identical CDR3. This sequence joins TRBV19 and TRBJ1-5; no reliable D call. V was cut by 1 base and J by 5 bases, with 3 bases left in between. The CDR3 has 12 residues. Germline V gene data show CDR1 as LNHDA and CDR2 as SQIVND (reference sequence). The CDR3 sequence is CASSIGDQPQHF. In DNA form, the CDR3 reads TGTGCCAGTAGTATAGGCGATCAGCCCCAGCATTTT. Variable domain in full (rest from reference TRBV19 and TRBJ1-5): DGGITQSPKYLFRKEGQNVTLSCEQNLNHDAMYWYRQDPGQGLRLIYYSQIVNDFQKGDIAEGYSVSREKKESFPLTVTSAQKNPTAFYLCASSIGDQPQHFGDGTRLSIL.

J is TRBJ1-6 and V is TRBV5-6; 7 bases are a match to TRBD1. CDR1 and CDR2 from the germline V gene are SGHDT and YYEEEE. CDR3 length equals 17 residues. Trimming took 4 bases from V and 3 from J; bases not matched to a gene: 10. CDR3 sequence: CASSLRQGLIYNSPLHF. The CDR3 DNA follows: TGTGCCAGCAGCCTCAGACAGGGACTAATCTATAATTCACCCCTCCACTTT.

The genes are TRBV27 and TRBJ2-7; 10 positions match TRBD1. The germline CDR1 and CDR2 sequences are MNHEY and SMNVEV (reference sequence). The CDR3 totals 16 residues. V lost 5 bases and J lost 7; bases outside the gene matches: 14. The CDR3 sequence: CASSPMGGQGSREQYF. CDR3 DNA: TGTGCCAGCAGTCCGATGGGGGGACAGGGGTCCAGGGAGCAGTACTTC.

The V gene is TRBV7-9, the J gene TRBJ1-2; TRBD1 matches at 11 bases. Trimming removed 4 bases from V and 5 bases from J; junction bases left unmatched: 6. The CDR3 covers 15 residues. CDR1 is SEHNR, CDR2 FQNEAQ, per germline (reference sequence). CDR3 sequence (DNA): TGTGCCAGCAGCTCGGGACAGGGGGTAGGATATGGCTACACCTTC. Translated: CASSSGQGVGYGYTF. The full variable domain, rest sourced from reference TRBV7-9 and TRBJ1-2, is DTGVSQNPRHKITKRGQNVTFRCDPISEHNRLYWYRQTLGQGPEFLTYFQNEAQLEKSRLLSDRFSAERPKGSFSTLEIQRTEQGDSAMYLCASSSGQGVGYGYTFGSGTRLTVV.

The chain combines TRBV28 with TRBJ1-3; D may be TRBD1 (5 bases). Germline V gives CDR1 MDHEN, CDR2 SYDVKM. CDR3 size: 17 residues. Trimming pared 0 bases from V and 0 bases from J, leaving 12 bases between. The CDR3 region is CASSLWQGLSSGNTIYF. In DNA, the CDR3 is TGTGCCAGCAGTTTATGGCAGGGCCTCTCCTCTGGAAACACCATATATTTT.

The V gene is TRBV6-6, the J gene TRBJ2-7; D unclear. Germline V lookup: CDR1 MNHNY, CDR2 SVGAGI (reference sequence). V was pared by 1 base and J by 2 bases, with 6 bases between. CDR3 length: 13 amino acids. The CDR3 region is CASSYFPAYEQYF. The CDR3 DNA follows: TGTGCCAGCAGTTACTTCCCAGCCTACGAGCAGTACTTC.

This chain uses TRBV5-6 with TRBJ2-1; TRBD1 matches 8 bases. The J segment lost 10 bases and the V segment lost 3 bases, leaving 21 bases of the junction unmatched. Germline V CDR1 and CDR2: SGHDT, YYEEEE. CDR3 length: 18 amino acids. CDR3 amino acids: CASSSQGAHRLDFGEQFF. In nucleotides, the CDR3 is TGTGCCAGCAGCTCCCAGGGGGCGCATAGACTTGATTTCGGGGAGCAGTTCTTC.

V usage is TRBV27 and J usage is TRBJ2-5; TRBD1 might be the D (6 bases). Trimming took 6 bases from V and 5 from J, leaving 16 bases between them. CDR1 and CDR2 (germline): MNHEY, SMNVEV (reference sequence). The CDR3 has 14 residues. As DNA, the CDR3 is TGTGCCAGCAGACCTACAGGGTTGTGGGAGACCCAGTACTTC. This translates into CASRPTGLWETQYF.

The rearrangement uses TRBV7-8 and TRBJ2-7; D may correspond to TRBD1 or TRBD2 (5 bases each). The germline gives CDR1 SGHVS, CDR2 FQNEAQ. Trimming took off 1 base at V and 3 bases at J, with 13 bases between the two ends. The CDR3 runs 15 residues. The CDR3: CASSLGRGANYEQYF. DNA for the CDR3: TGTGCCAGCAGCTTAGGCCGAGGGGCGAACTACGAGCAGTACTTC.

The table lists this clone with a count of one. This same CDR3 is encoded by further DNA sequences in the sample. The chain carries TRBV7-8 and TRBJ2-1, with 14 bases identical to TRBD2. CDR1 is SGHVS, CDR2 FQNEAQ, per germline. Losses at the gene ends were 6 bases for V and 5 bases for J; bases not matched to a gene: 6. CDR3 length equals 16 residues. The CDR3 spells CASSSGLAGVDNEQFF. For the CDR3, the DNA is TGTGCCAGCAGTTCGGGACTAGCGGGAGTCGACAATGAGCAGTTCTTC.